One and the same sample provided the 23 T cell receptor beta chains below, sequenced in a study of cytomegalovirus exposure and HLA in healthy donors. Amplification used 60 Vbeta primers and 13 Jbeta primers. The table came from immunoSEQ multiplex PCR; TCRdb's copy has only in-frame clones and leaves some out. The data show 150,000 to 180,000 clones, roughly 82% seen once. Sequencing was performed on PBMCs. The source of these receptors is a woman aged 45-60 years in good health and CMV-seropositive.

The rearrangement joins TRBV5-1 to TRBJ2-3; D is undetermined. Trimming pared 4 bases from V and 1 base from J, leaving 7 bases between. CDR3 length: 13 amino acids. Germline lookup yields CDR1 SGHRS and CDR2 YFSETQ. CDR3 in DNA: TGCGCCAGCAGCAATCGGGGCACAGATACGCAGTATTTT. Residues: CASSNRGTDTQYF.

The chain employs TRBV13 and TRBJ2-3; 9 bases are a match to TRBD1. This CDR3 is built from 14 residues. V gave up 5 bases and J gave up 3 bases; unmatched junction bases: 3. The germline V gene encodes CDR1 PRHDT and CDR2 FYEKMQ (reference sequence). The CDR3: CASSHRGRTDTQYF. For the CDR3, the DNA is TGTGCCAGCAGCCACAGGGGGCGAACAGATACGCAGTATTTT.

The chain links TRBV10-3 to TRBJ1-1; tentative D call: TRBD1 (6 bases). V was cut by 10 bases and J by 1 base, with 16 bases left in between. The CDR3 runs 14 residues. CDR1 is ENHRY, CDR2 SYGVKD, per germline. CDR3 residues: CATLQGTRNTEAFF. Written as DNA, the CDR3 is TGTGCCACTCTACAGGGTACGAGGAACACTGAAGCTTTCTTT.

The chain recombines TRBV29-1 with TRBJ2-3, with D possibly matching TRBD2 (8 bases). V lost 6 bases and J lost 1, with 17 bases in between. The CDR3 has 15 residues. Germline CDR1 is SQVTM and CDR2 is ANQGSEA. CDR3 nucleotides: TGCAGCGTCTCATCCGGGAGGGGGCGCACAGATACGCAGTATTTT. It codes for CSVSSGRGRTDTQYF.

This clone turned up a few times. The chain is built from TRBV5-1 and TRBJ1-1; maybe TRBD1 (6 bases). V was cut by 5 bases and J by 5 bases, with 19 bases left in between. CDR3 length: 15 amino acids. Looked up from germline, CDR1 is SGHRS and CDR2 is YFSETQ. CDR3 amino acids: CASRLRTERGTEAFF. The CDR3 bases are TGCGCCAGCAGACTTCGGACAGAGAGGGGTACTGAAGCTTTCTTT. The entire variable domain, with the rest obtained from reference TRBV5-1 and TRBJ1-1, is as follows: KAGVTQTPRYLIKTRGQQVTLSCSPISGHRSVSWYQQTPGQGLQFLFEYFSETQRNKGNFPGRFSGRQFSNSRSEMNVSTLELGDSALYLCASRLRTERGTEAFFGQGTRLTVV.

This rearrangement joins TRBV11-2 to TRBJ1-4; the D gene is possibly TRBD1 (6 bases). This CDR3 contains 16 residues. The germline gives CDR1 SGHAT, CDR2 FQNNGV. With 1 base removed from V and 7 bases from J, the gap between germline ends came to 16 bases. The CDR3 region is CASSLVGQYVREKLFF. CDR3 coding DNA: TGTGCCAGCAGCTTAGTAGGACAGTACGTACGTGAAAAACTGTTTTTT.

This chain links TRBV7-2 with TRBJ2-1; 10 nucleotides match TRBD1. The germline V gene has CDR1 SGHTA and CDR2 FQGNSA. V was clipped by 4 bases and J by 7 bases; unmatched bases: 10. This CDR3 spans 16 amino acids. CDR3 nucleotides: TGTGCCAGCAGCTCCCCGACAGGGGGCCCCGATAATGAGCAGTTCTTC. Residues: CASSSPTGGPDNEQFF. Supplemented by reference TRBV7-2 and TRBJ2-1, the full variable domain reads GAGVSQSPSNKVTEKGKDVELRCDPISGHTALYWYRQSLGQGLEFLIYFQGNSAPDKSGLPSDRFSAERTGGSVSTLTIQRTQQEDSAVYLCASSSPTGGPDNEQFFGPGTRLTVL.

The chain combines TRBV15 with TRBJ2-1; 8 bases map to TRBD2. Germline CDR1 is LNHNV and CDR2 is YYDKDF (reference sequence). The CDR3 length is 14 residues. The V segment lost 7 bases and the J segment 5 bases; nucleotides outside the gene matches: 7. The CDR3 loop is CATTPGGEHNEQFF. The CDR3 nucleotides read TGTGCCACCACCCCGGGGGGGGAGCACAATGAGCAGTTCTTC. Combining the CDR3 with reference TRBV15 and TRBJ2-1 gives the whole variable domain DAMVIQNPRYQVTQFGKPVTLSCSQTLNHNVMYWYQQKSSQAPKLLFHYYDKDFNNEADTPDNFQSRRPNTSFCFLDIRSPGLGDTAMYLCATTPGGEHNEQFFGPGTRLTVL.

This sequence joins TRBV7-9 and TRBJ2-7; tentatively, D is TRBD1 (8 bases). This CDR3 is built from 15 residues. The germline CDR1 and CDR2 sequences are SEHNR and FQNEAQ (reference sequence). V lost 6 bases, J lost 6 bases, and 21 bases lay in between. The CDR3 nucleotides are TGTGCCAGCAGAAAAACAGGGGGTGGGAGGGCCGAGCAGTACTTC. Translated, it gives CASRKTGGGRAEQYF.

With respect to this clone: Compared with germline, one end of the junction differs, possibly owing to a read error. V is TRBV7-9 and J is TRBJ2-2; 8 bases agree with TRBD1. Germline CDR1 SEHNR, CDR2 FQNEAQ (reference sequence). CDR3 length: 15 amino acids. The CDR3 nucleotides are TGTTCCAGCAGCTTAGGGACAGGGAACACCGGGGAGCTGTTTTTT. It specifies CSSSLGTGNTGELFF.

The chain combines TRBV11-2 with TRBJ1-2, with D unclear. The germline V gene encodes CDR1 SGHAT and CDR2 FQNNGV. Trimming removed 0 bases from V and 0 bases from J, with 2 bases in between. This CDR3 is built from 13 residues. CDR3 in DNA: TGTGCCAGCAGCTTAGACACTAACTATGGCTACACCTTC. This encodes CASSLDTNYGYTF.

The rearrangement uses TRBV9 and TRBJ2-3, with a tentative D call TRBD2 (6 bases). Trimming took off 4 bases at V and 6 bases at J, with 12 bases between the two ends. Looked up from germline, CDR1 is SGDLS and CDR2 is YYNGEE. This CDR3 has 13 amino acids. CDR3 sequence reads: CASSPGTADTQYF. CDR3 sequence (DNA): TGTGCCAGCAGCCCCGGGACTGCCGATACGCAGTATTTT.

The CDR3 DNA reads as TGCGCCAGCAGCCAAAGGGGAACTGAAGCTTTCTTT. Translated: CASSQRGTEAFF. The gene calls are TRBV4-1 and TRBJ1-1; tentatively, D is TRBD1 (5 bases). Trimming took 2 bases from V and 5 from J, leaving 6 bases between them. The germline CDR1 and CDR2 sequences are MGHRA and YSYEKL. The CDR3 has 12 amino acids.

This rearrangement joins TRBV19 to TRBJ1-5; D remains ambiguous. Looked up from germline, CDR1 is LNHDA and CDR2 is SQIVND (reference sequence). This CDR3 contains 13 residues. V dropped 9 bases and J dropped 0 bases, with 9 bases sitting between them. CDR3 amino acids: CASGFYSNQPQHF. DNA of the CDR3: TGTGCCAGCGGGTTTTATAGCAATCAGCCCCAGCATTTT.

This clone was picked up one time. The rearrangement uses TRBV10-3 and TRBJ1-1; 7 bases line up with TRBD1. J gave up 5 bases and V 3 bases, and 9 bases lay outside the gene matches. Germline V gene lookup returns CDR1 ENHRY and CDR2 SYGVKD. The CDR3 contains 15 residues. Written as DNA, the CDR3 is TGTGCCATCAGTGATAGGGGGCGAGGTAGGACTGAAGCTTTCTTT. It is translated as CAISDRGRGRTEAFF.

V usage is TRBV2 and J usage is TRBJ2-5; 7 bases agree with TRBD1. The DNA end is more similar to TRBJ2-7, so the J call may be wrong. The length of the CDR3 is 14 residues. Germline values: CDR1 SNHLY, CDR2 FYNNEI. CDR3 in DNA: TGTGCCAGCAGAGAGAACCGGGACAGCCACGAGCAGTACTTC. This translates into CASRENRDSHEQYF.

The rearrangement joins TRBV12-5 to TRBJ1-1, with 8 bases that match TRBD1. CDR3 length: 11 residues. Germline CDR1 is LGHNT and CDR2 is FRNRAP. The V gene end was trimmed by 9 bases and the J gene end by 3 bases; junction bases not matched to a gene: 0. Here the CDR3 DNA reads TGTGCTAGGACAGGGGACACTGAAGCTTTCTTT. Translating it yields CARTGDTEAFF.

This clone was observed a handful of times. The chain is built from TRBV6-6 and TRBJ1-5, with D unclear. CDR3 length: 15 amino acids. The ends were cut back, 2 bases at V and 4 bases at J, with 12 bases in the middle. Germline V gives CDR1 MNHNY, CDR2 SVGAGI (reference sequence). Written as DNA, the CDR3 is TGTGCCAGCAGTTACATTCAGGCAGAAAATCAGCCCCAGCATTTT. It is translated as CASSYIQAENQPQHF.

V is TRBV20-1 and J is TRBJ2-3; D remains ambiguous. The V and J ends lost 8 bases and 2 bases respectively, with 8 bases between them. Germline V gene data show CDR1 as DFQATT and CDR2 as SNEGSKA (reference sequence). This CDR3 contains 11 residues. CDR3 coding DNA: TGCAGTCCCCCCCACACAGATACGCAGTATTTT. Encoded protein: CSPPHTDTQYF.

CDR3 region: CASSEEQILSGANVLTF. In nucleotides, the CDR3 is TGTGCCAGCAGTGAAGAACAGATCCTATCTGGGGCCAACGTCCTGACTTTC. This chain joins TRBV2 and TRBJ2-6; D is unclear. In germline, CDR1 is SNHLY, CDR2 FYNNEI. The CDR3 is 17 residues long. Trimming left V 1 base short and J 1 base short, with 11 bases between.

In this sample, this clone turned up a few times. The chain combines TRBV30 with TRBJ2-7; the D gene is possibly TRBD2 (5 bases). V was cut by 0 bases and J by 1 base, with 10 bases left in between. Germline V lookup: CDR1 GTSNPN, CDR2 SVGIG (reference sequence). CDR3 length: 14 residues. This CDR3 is CAWSVLGRSYEQYF. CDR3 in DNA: TGTGCCTGGAGTGTACTAGGCAGATCCTACGAGCAGTACTTC.

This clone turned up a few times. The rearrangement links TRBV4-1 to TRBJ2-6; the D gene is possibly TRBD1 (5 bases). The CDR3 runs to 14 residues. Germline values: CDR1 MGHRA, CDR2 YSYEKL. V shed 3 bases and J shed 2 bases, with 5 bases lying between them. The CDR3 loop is CASSHRAGANVLTF. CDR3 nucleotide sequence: TGCGCCAGCAGCCACAGGGCTGGGGCCAACGTCCTGACTTTC.

CDR3 region: CASSLQGDYGYTF. The CDR3 nucleotides are TGCGCCAGCAGCTTACAGGGGGACTATGGCTACACCTTC. The chain has TRBV5-1 and TRBJ1-2, with TRBD1 matching 8 bases. The CDR3 contains 13 residues. V was clipped by 2 bases and J by 3 bases; unmatched bases: 0. The germline gives CDR1 SGHRS, CDR2 YFSETQ.